Given below is one T cell receptor (beta chain) in context. What antigen it recognizes has not been identified. The sample holds no much larger clone one base away, and base qualities are not on file. The data were taken from a study of control samples from healthy donors and cancer patients (TCRdb year 2020). The method behind the library was the immunoSEQ multiplex PCR assay. TCRdb obtained this table from immuneACCESS and retained in-frame rearrangements with V and J assigned. These tables miss some clones; where compared with another copy, unresolved V genes account for less than half of the shortfall, and the remainder is unexplained. The sample data list about 130,000 clones, and 75% to 95% of these were observed just once. Around 8.9% of the sample is held by the ten biggest clonotypes. The sample consisted of blood. The clonotype comes from a man in his late teens or twenties in good health.

The DNA sequence is given as TGTGCCAGCAGTTCTAATAGGTGGGCAGATGAAGCTTTCTTT. Its protein reads: CASSSNRWADEAFF. The rearranged segments are TRBV2 and TRBJ1-1; no D gene is confidently identified. Trimming takes 5 bases from V and 7 bases from J, and the germline ends sit 17 bases apart. From the cysteine up to the phenylalanine, the CDR3 has a length of 14 residues. CDR3 DNA is the only sequence kept; it has 42 bases, read in frame from the first base. From the germline V gene, CDR1 is SNHLY and CDR2 is FYNNEI.